Only a few counts were recorded for the clone carrying this TCR beta chain. Its target is unknown. Then a second PCR, running roughly 6 to 11 cycles, was carried out with a sample-barcoded 5' primer and a J-beta primer mix. One entry per CDR3 protein, called by TCRdb with MiXCR from the 5' RACE reads. The data hold roughly 2 million distinct CDR3 sequences, with less than 50% observed a single time. The data originate from a study of blood T cells in healthy people across ages. Study background: Template switching picked up about one barcoded beta molecule for each two T cells.

The CDR3 totals 15 residues. Trimming at V came to 2 bases and at J to 5 bases, leaving 4 bases not matched to a gene. Germline V gene lookup returns CDR1 KGHDR and CDR2 SFDVKD. Study-level points and caveats: Without sorted subsets, naive and antigen-experienced compartments could not be conclusively compared. Long-lived donors exceeded aged donors in naive CD4+ cells and diversity. The recorded TCR beta diversity per million T cells decreased in a roughly linear manner with age.

The sequence was collected from a woman aged 40 to 55 in good health. Source material: blood. The rearrangement links TRBV24-1 to TRBJ2-7, with 11 bases aligning to TRBD2. CDR3 amino acids: CATSDYPTSGDEQYF. The CDR3 DNA reads TGTGCCACCAGTGATTACCCGACTAGCGGGGACGAGCAGTACTTC.